The T cell receptor beta chain described here comes from a study of T cells in lung cancer brain metastases. Looking at the study overall: Median interval between primary and brain metastasis samples was 348 days.

Trimming cost V 5 bases and J 7 bases, with 14 bases left between them. There are 14 residues in the CDR3. From germline, CDR1 is SGHAT and CDR2 FQNNGV. Overall study findings and caveats: Paired primaries held more unique productive clones than brain metastases (median approximately 4,500 versus 1,500).

Sequencing was performed with immunoSEQ multiplex PCR; in TCRdb, only in-frame clones are kept and a portion is missing. Of 3,800 or so clones detected, about nine tenths appear once; the ten largest clones hold 5% to 5.5%. Notes on this clone: What it binds is unknown.

This clonotype was obtained from a woman between 45 and 65 years old with non-small cell lung cancer. This chain links TRBV11-2 with TRBJ1-4, with D uncertain. The sequenced sample consisted of tumor tissue from the primary lung tumor. The CDR3 is CASSQAGFREKLFF. CDR3 DNA: TGTGCCAGCAGCCAAGCGGGGTTTCGTGAAAAACTGTTTTTT.